The T cell receptor beta chain under discussion was sequenced for a study of shared clonotypes between healthy human individuals. Trimming left V 4 bases short and J 9 bases short, with 5 bases between. The CDR3 sequence is 10 residues long. In germline, CDR1 is MDHEN, CDR2 SYDVKM. Into CD45RA+ naive and CD45RA-negative memory subsets, the CD4+ cells were split. Clones were read by immunoSEQ multiplex PCR, and TCRdb kept only the in-frame ones, dropping some. The repertoire includes about 670,000 clones, roughly 70% of them detected once, and less than 2% sits in the top ten. This clonotype was sampled from a woman in her thirties in good health. Sequenced: memory CD4+ T cells sorted from blood. Subset noted: CD45RA-negative fraction. J is TRBJ2-3 and V is TRBV28; D gene uncertain. CDR3 sequence: CASSSRTQYF. Written as DNA, the CDR3 is TGTGCCAGCAGTTCAAGGACGCAGTATTTT.